Sequencing of this T cell receptor (beta chain) was carried out in a study of radiotherapy plus CTLA-4 blockade in lung cancer. As for the study in general: Roughly 17% of patients responded objectively, and approximately 31% achieved disease control. Whole-study findings and limits: Blood-borne expansion of tumor-derived TCR clones followed radiotherapy plus ipilimumab. Early blood T cell clone changes and increased post-radiation serum interferon-beta were reportedly the strongest response predictors.

A note on this clone: Antigen specificity is unknown.

Produced via immunoSEQ multiplex PCR; TCRdb's table is partial and in-frame only. Seen here are approximately 80,000 clones, under 90% observed once, and the top ten hold around 0.72%. This CDR3 has 13 residues. CDR1 is MDHEN and CDR2 is SYDVKM in the germline V gene. V lost 5 bases and J lost 8; bases outside the gene matches: 5. The chain uses TRBV28 and TRBJ1-3, with 8 positions matching TRBD1. The clonotype originates from a human donor with non-small cell lung cancer who had stable disease on radiotherapy plus ipilimumab. Source: peripheral blood, taken from a patient treated with radiotherapy plus ipilimumab. The CDR3 here is CASSRTGRDTIYF. In DNA form, the CDR3 reads TGTGCCAGCAGTCGGACAGGGAGGGACACCATATATTTT.